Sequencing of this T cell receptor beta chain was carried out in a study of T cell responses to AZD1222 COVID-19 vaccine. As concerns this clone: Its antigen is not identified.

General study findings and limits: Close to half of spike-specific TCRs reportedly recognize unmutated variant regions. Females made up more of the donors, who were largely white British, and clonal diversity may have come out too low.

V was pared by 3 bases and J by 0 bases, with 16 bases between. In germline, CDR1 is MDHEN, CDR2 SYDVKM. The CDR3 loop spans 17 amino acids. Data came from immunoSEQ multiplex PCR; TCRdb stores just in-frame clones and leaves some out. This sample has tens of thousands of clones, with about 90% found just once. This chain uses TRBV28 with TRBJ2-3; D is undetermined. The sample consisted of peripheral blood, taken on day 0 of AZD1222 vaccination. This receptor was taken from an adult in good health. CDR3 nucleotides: TGTGCCAGCAGTTTCGCGTGGGGTGACCAAAGCACAGATACGCAGTATTTT. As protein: CASSFAWGDQSTDTQYF.